The 5 T cell receptor beta chains below were found in one sample sequenced in a study of response to subunit inactivated influenza vaccine (dated 2018 in TCRdb). The receptor library was made with RT-PCR. For sequencing, an Illumina HiSeq 2500 was employed. The public reads were reprocessed in TCRdb via fastp at Q25 and MiXCR, keeping in-frame beta chains. Rows with a matching CDR3 protein are joined into one entry that keeps the most common DNA and genes. This sample has roughly 710,000 distinct CDR3 sequences in its table, and approximately 14% of those were observed once. The top ten constitute about 7.4% of the sample. Specimen: PBMCs from blood, collected 14 days before vaccination. These receptor sequences come from a man aged 45-65 years who received an inactivated influenza vaccine. Donor details come from another sample of the same person, matched by shared clones.

This clonotype was counted many times. This chain links TRBV4-3 with TRBJ1-2; a weak D match, TRBD1 (6 bases). The V gene lost 0 bases and the J gene lost 6 bases, with 11 bases spanning the gap. This CDR3 has 14 residues. Germline lookup yields CDR1 LGHNA and CDR2 YSLEER. CDR3 sequence: CASSQEGGRNGYTF. The CDR3 nucleotides are TGCGCCAGCAGCCAAGAAGGGGGGCGGAATGGCTACACCTTC.

This chain uses TRBV5-1 with TRBJ2-7; TRBD1 is a possible D gene (6 bases). Germline CDR1 reads SGHRS; CDR2 reads YFSETQ. V lost 0 bases and J 1 base, leaving 11 bases between the germline ends. This CDR3 spans 15 amino acids. CDR3 DNA sequence: TGCGCCAGCAGCTTGGAACCAGGGGCGTCCTACGAGCAGTACTTC. Protein product: CASSLEPGASYEQYF.

There are a few counts of this clonotype. CDR3 residues: CASKRYGAGTEAFF. The CDR3 DNA sequence: TGCGCCAGCAAAAGGTACGGTGCTGGCACTGAAGCTTTCTTT. The V call is TRBV5-1, the J call TRBJ1-1; no definite D call. The V gene lost 6 bases and the J gene lost 4 bases, with 16 bases spanning the gap. Germline V gives CDR1 SGHRS, CDR2 YFSETQ. The CDR3 consists of 14 residues. Looking up the rest from reference TRBV5-1 and TRBJ1-1 gives the full variable domain: KAGVTQTPRYLIKTRGQQVTLSCSPISGHRSVSWYQQTPGQGLQFLFEYFSETQRNKGNFPGRFSGRQFSNSRSEMNVSTLELGDSALYLCASKRYGAGTEAFFGQGTRLTVV.

The CDR3 nucleotides read TGTGCCAGCAGTGAAGTTGGGACTAGTATATACAATGAGCAGTTCTTC. Translating gives CASSEVGTSIYNEQFF. The rearrangement links TRBV2 to TRBJ2-1, with TRBD2 matching over 8 bases. Germline-derived CDR1 and CDR2 are SNHLY and FYNNEI. Trimming removed 1 base from V and 4 bases from J; junction bases left unmatched: 6. The CDR3 runs to 16 residues.

This clonotype was counted a few times. The chain recombines TRBV24-1 with TRBJ2-1; a weak D match, TRBD1 (5 bases). V was shortened by 1 base and J by 2 bases, with 11 bases between the two germline ends. CDR1 and CDR2 from the germline V gene are KGHDR and SFDVKD. The CDR3 is 16 residues long. CDR3 in DNA: TGTGCCACCAGTGATTTCCCTGGACAAACCTACAATGAGCAGTTCTTC. This gives the protein CATSDFPGQTYNEQFF.